This passage covers 5 T cell receptor beta chains from one sample sequenced in a study of cytomegalovirus exposure and HLA in healthy donors. PCR amplification relied on 60 Vbeta primers (plus 13 Jbeta primers). Clones were read by immunoSEQ multiplex PCR, and TCRdb kept only the in-frame ones, dropping some. This sample's table has roughly 60,000 clones. The sample consisted of PBMCs. All receptors derive from a woman between 18 and 30 years old in good health and CMV-seronegative.

The genes are TRBV18 and TRBJ1-1, with D perhaps matching TRBD1 (5 bases). This CDR3 contains 13 residues. CDR1 and CDR2 from the germline V gene are KGHSH and LQKENI. With 8 bases removed from V and 4 bases from J, the gap between germline ends came to 14 bases. CDR3 sequence: CASRVGEGTEAFF. The CDR3 region has the DNA TGTGCCAGCCGAGTGGGGGAGGGCACTGAAGCTTTCTTT. Full variable domain (missing parts from reference TRBV18 and TRBJ1-1): NAGVMQNPRHLVRRRGQEARLRCSPMKGHSHVYWYRQLPEEGLKFMVYLQKENIIDESGMPKERFSAEFPKEGPSILRIQQVVRGDSAAYFCASRVGEGTEAFFGQGTRLTVV.

The chain joins TRBV2 to TRBJ1-1; TRBD1 matches at 11 bases. Looked up from germline, CDR1 is SNHLY and CDR2 is FYNNEI. The CDR3 runs 16 residues. The ends lost 4 bases at V and 5 bases at J; junction bases unmatched: 9. The DNA of the CDR3 is TGTGCCAGCAGTGGGACAGGGGGCGTCAGATCTACTGAAGCTTTCTTT. Translated, it gives CASSGTGGVRSTEAFF.

The genes are TRBV28 and TRBJ1-2; 7 bases match TRBD1. V was pared by 4 bases and J by 5 bases, with 7 bases of the junction left unmatched. CDR3 size: 14 residues. Germline CDR1 MDHEN, CDR2 SYDVKM. The CDR3 is CASSYPTGTYGYTF. CDR3 DNA sequence: TGTGCCAGCAGTTACCCGACAGGGACTTATGGCTACACCTTC.

The V call is TRBV7-3, the J call TRBJ2-1; the match to TRBD2 covers 16 bases. The CDR3 is 22 amino acids. CDR1 is SGHTA and CDR2 is FQGTGA in the germline V gene. Unmatched junction bases numbered 16, after V lost 5 bases and J lost 0 bases. CDR3 nucleotide sequence: TGTGCCAGCAGCCCGGGGACTAGCGGGAGGGCCACCCCGGAAAGCTCCTACAATGAGCAGTTCTTC. Translated, it gives CASSPGTSGRATPESSYNEQFF.

The chain has TRBV25-1 and TRBJ2-4, with TRBD2 as a possible D gene (5 bases). Trimming removed 4 bases from V and 2 bases from J, with 9 bases in between. In germline, CDR1 is MGHDK, CDR2 SYGVNS. The CDR3 is made up of 14 amino acids. This chain's CDR3 is CASSGGGSKNIQYF. In DNA form, the CDR3 reads TGTGCCAGCAGTGGAGGAGGCTCCAAAAACATTCAGTACTTC.